The 16 T cell receptor beta chains listed next were all sequenced from one sample in a study of blood T cell repertoires in COVID-19. Using immunoSEQ multiplex PCR, the repertoire was profiled, and TCRdb retains in-frame clones only, with some absent. Altogether 250,000 to 350,000 clones are present, roughly 84% being singletons, with the ten largest covering over 1.1%. The specimen sequenced was peripheral blood. Receptor source: a human donor with COVID-19, enrolled during active disease. The donor label of this sample is uncertain.

V and J are TRBV2 and TRBJ1-3; tentative D call: TRBD1 (6 bases). CDR3 length: 15 amino acids. The V end lost 8 bases, the J end lost 0 bases, and 14 bases lay between the germline ends. Per the germline V gene, CDR1 is SNHLY and CDR2 is FYNNEI. CDR3 loop: CASGTGQLSGNTIYF. The CDR3, as DNA: TGTGCCAGCGGGACCGGACAGCTCTCTGGAAACACCATATATTTT.

J is TRBJ1-6 and V is TRBV9, with D maybe TRBD1 (5 bases). The CDR3 totals 12 residues. V was cut by 4 bases and J by 11 bases, with 10 bases left in between. Germline V gene data show CDR1 as SGDLS and CDR2 as YYNGEE. The CDR3, as DNA: TGTGCCAGCAGCACCCAAGGGGCACCCCTCCACTTT. This sequence encodes CASSTQGAPLHF.

The rearrangement uses TRBV15 and TRBJ1-2, with D uncertain. Germline V lookup: CDR1 LNHNV, CDR2 YYDKDF (reference sequence). V gave up 0 bases and J gave up 2 bases, with 10 bases separating them. This CDR3 comprises 15 residues. CDR3 loop: CATSRDRVLNYGYTF. The CDR3 DNA reads TGTGCCACCAGCAGAGATCGGGTCCTAAACTATGGCTACACCTTC. Full variable domain (outside the CDR3, taken from reference TRBV15 and TRBJ1-2): DAMVIQNPRYQVTQFGKPVTLSCSQTLNHNVMYWYQQKSSQAPKLLFHYYDKDFNNEADTPDNFQSRRPNTSFCFLDIRSPGLGDTAMYLCATSRDRVLNYGYTFGSGTRLTVV.

V usage is TRBV7-2 and J usage is TRBJ1-4; 11 nucleotides match TRBD1. J gave up 12 bases and V 5 bases, and 11 bases lay outside the gene matches. CDR3 length: 15 amino acids. Germline V CDR1 and CDR2: SGHTA, FQGNSA. The CDR3 DNA follows: TGTGCCAGCAGCCCATCTCCGGGACAGGGGGTGGAACTGTTTTTT. This codes for CASSPSPGQGVELFF.

The V and J genes are TRBV28 and TRBJ2-7; tentatively, D is TRBD2 (6 bases). V was pared by 5 bases and J by 2 bases, with 19 bases between. The CDR3 extends over 16 amino acids. The germline V gene has CDR1 MDHEN and CDR2 SYDVKM. The CDR3 protein is CASSPPGVSHAYEQYF. The CDR3 coding sequence is TGTGCCAGCAGTCCGCCGGGGGTCAGTCACGCCTACGAGCAGTACTTC.

The rearrangement joins TRBV27 to TRBJ1-1; 8 bases align to TRBD1. The CDR3 is made up of 16 amino acids. With V trimmed by 5 bases and J by 1 base, 9 bases remained unmatched. CDR1 is MNHEY, CDR2 SMNVEV, per germline (reference sequence). The CDR3 nucleotides are TGTGCCAGCAGTCACGGACAGGGAGTATGGAACACTGAAGCTTTCTTT. It specifies CASSHGQGVWNTEAFF.

The J gene is TRBJ1-3, the V gene TRBV7-6; D is uncertain. V dropped 2 bases and J dropped 3 bases, with 5 bases sitting between them. This CDR3 has 13 amino acids. Germline-derived CDR1 and CDR2 are SGHVS and FNYEAQ. The CDR3 sequence is CASSLSGGNTIYF. DNA of the CDR3: TGTGCCAGCAGCTTATCCGGTGGAAACACCATATATTTT.

The gene calls are TRBV30 and TRBJ2-4, with D tentatively TRBD2 (7 bases). This CDR3 has 13 residues. V was trimmed by 3 bases and J by 7 bases, leaving 13 bases between them. Germline V gives CDR1 GTSNPN, CDR2 SVGIG (reference sequence). CDR3 sequence (DNA): TGTGCCTGGAGCACGGGGGGCGGGAACATTCAGTACTTC. This encodes CAWSTGGGNIQYF. Drawing the rest from reference TRBV30 and TRBJ2-4, the complete variable domain is SQTIHQWPATLVQPVGSPLSLECTVEGTSNPNLYWYRQAAGRGLQLLFYSVGIGQISSEVPQNLSASRPQDRQFILSSKKLLLSDSGFYLCAWSTGGGNIQYFGAGTRLSVL.

The chain couples TRBV6-6 to TRBJ2-1; 14 nucleotides agree with TRBD2. After removal of 5 bases from V and 2 bases from J, the junction contained 8 bases not matched to a gene. The CDR3 runs 18 residues. Germline CDR1 is MNHNY and CDR2 is SVGAGI (reference sequence). The CDR3 DNA reads as TGTGCCAGCAGTCGACTAGCGGGAGGGCTGGGGACCTACAATGAGCAGTTCTTC. Translation: CASSRLAGGLGTYNEQFF.

The rearrangement links TRBV9 to TRBJ2-7; 11 nucleotides match TRBD1. The V gene end was trimmed by 0 bases and the J gene end by 3 bases; junction bases not matched to a gene: 2. This CDR3 region has 15 residues. The germline V gene has CDR1 SGDLS and CDR2 YYNGEE. Here the CDR3 DNA reads TGTGCCAGCAGCGTAGGGACAGGGGGCGACTACGAGCAGTACTTC. Its protein product is CASSVGTGGDYEQYF.

The rearrangement uses TRBV5-1 and TRBJ1-3; 8 bases match TRBD1. The trim removed 4 bases at V and 4 bases at J, leaving 10 bases unmatched. This CDR3 is built from 16 residues. Germline values: CDR1 SGHRS, CDR2 YFSETQ. The CDR3 coding sequence is TGCGCCAGCAGCCTACGGACAGGGAAGGCCGGAAACACCATATATTTT. This sequence encodes CASSLRTGKAGNTIYF.

This chain links TRBV7-3 with TRBJ2-2; 8 positions agree with TRBD2. Losses at the gene ends were 1 base for V and 5 bases for J; bases not matched to a gene: 6. The CDR3 totals 16 residues. Germline V gene lookup returns CDR1 SGHTA and CDR2 FQGTGA. The CDR3 sequence is CASSLNGAGVTGELFF. CDR3 DNA sequence: TGTGCCAGCAGCTTAAATGGAGCGGGAGTTACCGGGGAGCTGTTTTTT.

V is TRBV6-5 and J is TRBJ1-6, with D hard to call. Per the germline V gene, CDR1 is MNHEY and CDR2 is SVGAGI. Trimming took off 8 bases at V and 7 bases at J, with 12 bases between the two ends. The CDR3 covers 13 residues. The CDR3 DNA follows: TGTGCCAGCGGGCAGCTCGCCAATTCACCCCTCCACTTT. Translation: CASGQLANSPLHF.

The chain employs TRBV6-2 or TRBV6-3 and TRBJ2-1; TRBD2 matches 12 bases. The CDR3 extends over 16 amino acids. V was clipped by 2 bases and J by 6 bases; unmatched bases: 5. Germline V CDR1 and CDR2: MNHEY, SVGEGT. The CDR3 protein is CASSYPLAGGPNEQFF. The CDR3, as DNA: TGTGCCAGCAGTTACCCGCTAGCGGGAGGGCCCAATGAGCAGTTCTTC.

This clone showed up just a few times. The V and J genes are TRBV4-2 and TRBJ2-7, with 11 bases lining up with TRBD2. The J segment lost 3 bases and the V segment lost 1 base, leaving 20 bases of the junction unmatched. Germline CDR1 and CDR2: LGHNA and YNFKEQ. This CDR3 region has 21 residues. The CDR3 nucleotides read TGTGCCAGCAGCCAAGGTGGGGCCGGGACGCGGTCTAGCGGGAGGTTCTACGAGCAGTACTTC. Translating it yields CASSQGGAGTRSSGRFYEQYF.

This clone was recorded once. The V call is TRBV29-1, the J call TRBJ2-1; D might be TRBD2 (5 bases). This CDR3 has 16 amino acids. The V end lost 4 bases, the J end lost 0 bases, and 16 bases lay between the germline ends. The V gene's germline CDR1 is SQVTM and CDR2 ANQGSEA. CDR3 amino acids: CSVVLGRGSSYNEQFF. CDR3 sequence (DNA): TGCAGCGTTGTACTGGGCCGGGGAAGCTCCTACAATGAGCAGTTCTTC.